The 30 T cell receptor beta chains in this list originate from one sample, sequenced in a study of early stage breast cancer tumors (dated by TCRdb to 2015 to 2018). The library was produced with the immunoSEQ multiplex PCR assay. Entries here come from immuneACCESS through TCRdb and include only in-frame sequences with V and J called. Some clones fail to appear in such tables; in the studies checked, an unresolved V gene covers under half of the shortfall, and the cause of the remainder is unknown. Here the sample has under 45,000 clones; approximately 69% occur a single time. About 7% of the sample is held by the ten biggest clonotypes. Sample: blood. The receptors derive from a person between 55 and 70 years old with breast cancer.

This clone turned up a few times. The chain carries TRBV5-5 and TRBJ1-2; D not certain. CDR1 SGHKS and CDR2 YYEKEE come from the germline V gene (reference sequence). The CDR3 spans 16 residues. Trimming removed 0 bases from V and 0 bases from J, with 12 bases in between. CDR3 residues: CASSLGLPGANYGYTF. The CDR3 DNA is TGTGCCAGCAGCTTGGGACTACCGGGTGCTAACTATGGCTACACCTTC. The variable domain in full, completed from reference TRBV5-5 and TRBJ1-2, reads DAGVTQSPTHLIKTRGQQVTLRCSPISGHKSVSWYQQVLGQGPQFIFQYYEKEERGRGNFPDRFSARQFPNYSSELNVNALLLGDSALYLCASSLGLPGANYGYTFGSGTRLTVV.

CDR3 sequence reads: CASSPGPGQPQHF. The CDR3 DNA is TGTGCCAGCAGTCCAGGACCGGGTCAGCCCCAGCATTTT. The chain combines TRBV6-5 with TRBJ1-5; D call uncertain. Germline CDR1 reads MNHEY; CDR2 reads SVGAGI. Trimming left V 5 bases short and J 6 bases short, with 11 bases between. The CDR3 sequence is 13 residues long.

The chain combines TRBV5-1 with TRBJ2-5; weak D call: TRBD2 (6 bases). Per germline, CDR1 SGHRS and CDR2 YFSETQ. The V and J ends lost 10 bases and 5 bases respectively, with 18 bases between them. The CDR3 loop spans 13 amino acids. As DNA, the CDR3 is TGCGCCCAATGGGAACTAGCAATGGAGACCCAGTACTTC. It specifies CAQWELAMETQYF. The whole variable domain, filled in from reference TRBV5-1 and TRBJ2-5, reads KAGVTQTPRYLIKTRGQQVTLSCSPISGHRSVSWYQQTPGQGLQFLFEYFSETQRNKGNFPGRFSGRQFSNSRSEMNVSTLELGDSALYLCAQWELAMETQYFGPGTRLLVL.

The chain links TRBV4-2 to TRBJ2-3, with 8 bases that match TRBD2. V was clipped by 1 base and J by 5 bases; unmatched bases: 8. This CDR3 is 16 amino acids long. Germline V gene data show CDR1 as LGHNA and CDR2 as YNFKEQ. The CDR3 reads CASSQAAGVAGDTQYF. The CDR3 DNA follows: TGTGCCAGCAGCCAAGCAGCGGGAGTGGCAGGAGATACGCAGTATTTT.

The chain recombines TRBV18 with TRBJ1-3, with TRBD1 matching 8 bases. Trimming at V came to 5 bases and at J to 1 base, leaving 7 bases not matched to a gene. From germline, CDR1 is KGHSH and CDR2 LQKENI. The CDR3 runs to 16 residues. The CDR3 nucleotides are TGTGCCAGCTCAGGGGACAGGATCTTATCTGGAAACACCATATATTTT. Protein product: CASSGDRILSGNTIYF.

J is TRBJ1-1 and V is TRBV29-1, with a tentative D call TRBD1 (5 bases). Germline V gene lookup returns CDR1 SQVTM and CDR2 ANQGSEA. The CDR3 is made up of 11 amino acids. Trimming stripped 6 bases from V and 7 bases from J, with 12 bases between. CDR3 coding DNA: TGCAGCGTGGTCGGGGGTATTGAAGCTTTCTTT. Translation gives CSVVGGIEAFF. The complete variable domain, with remaining parts taken from reference TRBV29-1 and TRBJ1-1, reads SAVISQKPSRDICQRGTSLTIQCQVDSQVTMMFWYRQQPGQSLTLIATANQGSEATYESGFVIDKFPISRPNLTFSTLTVSNMSPEDSSIYLCSVVGGIEAFFGQGTRLTVV.

This chain connects TRBV6-5 to TRBJ2-3; TRBD2 matches 9 bases. Germline V gene sequence: CDR1 MNHEY, CDR2 SVGAGI. This CDR3 has 14 amino acids. J gave up 5 bases and V 6 bases, and 6 bases lay outside the gene matches. The chain's CDR3 is CASSPGLAIDTQYF. In DNA, the CDR3 is TGTGCCAGCAGCCCGGGACTAGCAATAGATACGCAGTATTTT.

This chain connects TRBV9 to TRBJ1-1; 7 bases are shared with TRBD1. V lost 4 bases, J lost 8 bases, and 14 bases stayed unmatched. Germline V gene sequence: CDR1 SGDLS, CDR2 YYNGEE. The CDR3 has 15 residues. The CDR3 DNA reads as TGTGCCAGCAGCCCTACTCCAGGGGGAGGGGGCGAAGCTTTCTTT. This encodes CASSPTPGGGGEAFF.

CDR3 bases: TGTGCCAGCAGTTTTGGGACAGGGGCACAGCCCCAGCATTTT. Amino acid sequence: CASSFGTGAQPQHF. This chain uses TRBV27 with TRBJ1-5; TRBD1 agrees at 10 bases. J gave up 7 bases and V 3 bases, and 3 bases lay outside the gene matches. The CDR3 sequence is 14 residues long. Looked up from germline, CDR1 is MNHEY and CDR2 is SMNVEV (reference sequence).

The rearrangement links TRBV29-1 to TRBJ1-2; D not resolved. The ends were cut back, 5 bases at V and 4 bases at J, with 17 bases in the middle. CDR3 length: 14 amino acids. CDR1 and CDR2 from the germline V gene are SQVTM and ANQGSEA. CDR3 nucleotides: TGCAGCGTTTTAGGGTCAGGTCGGAGCTATGGCTACACCTTC. Its translation: CSVLGSGRSYGYTF.

The chain carries TRBV14 and TRBJ2-1, with a weak D call TRBD1 (5 bases). This CDR3 is 15 amino acids long. The V end was cut by 0 bases, the J end by 10 bases, with 16 bases between. Germline-derived CDR1 and CDR2 are SGHDN and FVKESK. CDR3 sequence reads: CASSQDRAPLQEQFF. The CDR3 DNA follows: TGTGCCAGCAGCCAAGACAGGGCCCCCTTACAGGAGCAGTTCTTC.

The rearrangement uses TRBV7-2 and TRBJ2-1; 8 bases match TRBD1. The germline V gene encodes CDR1 SGHTA and CDR2 FQGNSA. CDR3 size: 15 residues. The V and J ends lost 1 base and 7 bases, in that order; junction bases with no gene match: 6. The CDR3 here is CASSLGTYRGNEQFF. As DNA, the CDR3 is TGTGCCAGCAGCTTAGGGACCTACAGGGGGAATGAGCAGTTCTTC.

The chain couples TRBV7-9 to TRBJ2-3; D unresolved. Germline V gene sequence: CDR1 SEHNR, CDR2 FQNEAQ (reference sequence). The V and J ends lost 0 bases and 0 bases respectively, with 7 bases between them. The CDR3 length is 15 residues. DNA for the CDR3: TGTGCCAGCAGCTTAGCGTATTTAAGCACAGATACGCAGTATTTT. This sequence encodes CASSLAYLSTDTQYF.

The V and J genes are TRBV28 and TRBJ1-4; D gene uncertain. The germline V and J ends were trimmed by 4 bases and 1 base, with 4 bases remaining between them. The germline gives CDR1 MDHEN, CDR2 SYDVKM. This CDR3 comprises 13 residues. Here the CDR3 DNA reads TGTGCCAGCAGTTCCGGAACTAATGAAAAACTGTTTTTT. Translated, it gives CASSSGTNEKLFF. Together with reference TRBV28 and TRBJ1-4, the CDR3 gives the full variable domain: DVKVTQSSRYLVKRTGEKVFLECVQDMDHENMFWYRQDPGLGLRLIYFSYDVKMKEKGDIPEGYSVSREKKERFSLILESASTNQTSMYLCASSSGTNEKLFFGSGTQLSVL.

The V call is TRBV2, the J call TRBJ1-3; a weak D match, TRBD1 (6 bases). The CDR3 contains 14 residues. V lost 6 bases and J lost 6, with 15 bases in between. Germline values: CDR1 SNHLY, CDR2 FYNNEI. CDR3 nucleotides: TGTGCCAGCAGGGAGGGACATGTGGAAAACACCATATATTTT. Encoded protein: CASREGHVENTIYF.

This sequence joins TRBV27 and TRBJ2-3; 9 nucleotides agree with TRBD1. Germline V gene lookup returns CDR1 MNHEY and CDR2 SMNVEV (reference sequence). The CDR3 has 15 amino acids. V was pared by 4 bases and J by 7 bases, with 9 bases of the junction left unmatched. Written as DNA, the CDR3 is TGTGCCAGCAGTTCCCCCGGGACAGGGAGCAATACGCAGTATTTT. Translating it yields CASSSPGTGSNTQYF.

The chain has TRBV7-9 and TRBJ2-3, with 8 bases that match TRBD2. The germline gives CDR1 SEHNR, CDR2 FQNEAQ (reference sequence). With 6 bases clipped from V and 3 bases from J, the junction kept 8 bases outside the gene matches. The CDR3 spans 15 residues. The CDR3 loop is CASSSGSGRTDTQYF. The CDR3 nucleotides read TGTGCCAGCAGTTCCGGAAGCGGGAGAACAGATACGCAGTATTTT.

The rearrangement joins TRBV9 to TRBJ2-7; 7 positions match TRBD1. With V trimmed by 4 bases and J by 0 bases, 7 bases remained unmatched. Germline CDR1 is SGDLS and CDR2 is YYNGEE. The CDR3 consists of 15 residues. Written as DNA, the CDR3 is TGTGCCAGCAGCCCCCATCGGGACAGCTCCTACGAGCAGTACTTC. It yields the protein CASSPHRDSSYEQYF.

The CDR3 coding sequence is TGCGCCAGCAGCTTGGGGGACCTCGCGAACACTGAAGCTTTCTTT. Its translation is CASSLGDLANTEAFF. The chain employs TRBV5-1 and TRBJ1-1; possible D gene TRBD1, 5 bases. V gave up 0 bases and J gave up 1 base, with 10 bases separating them. CDR1 and CDR2 (germline): SGHRS, YFSETQ. The CDR3 totals 15 residues.

In this sample, this clone turned up a few times. This chain connects TRBV30 to TRBJ1-1, with D maybe TRBD1 (6 bases). The V and J ends lost 4 bases and 7 bases respectively, with 10 bases between them. The CDR3 consists of 11 residues. The germline gives CDR1 GTSNPN, CDR2 SVGIG (reference sequence). The CDR3 is CAWNRAYEAFF. As DNA, the CDR3 is TGTGCCTGGAACAGGGCATATGAAGCTTTCTTT. Using reference TRBV30 and TRBJ1-1 for the parts outside the CDR3, the full variable domain is SQTIHQWPATLVQPVGSPLSLECTVEGTSNPNLYWYRQAAGRGLQLLFYSVGIGQISSEVPQNLSASRPQDRQFILSSKKLLLSDSGFYLCAWNRAYEAFFGQGTRLTVV.

The chain is built from TRBV2 and TRBJ1-1, with D possibly being TRBD1 (6 bases). V lost 7 bases and J 0 bases, leaving 12 bases between the germline ends. There are 14 residues in the CDR3. In germline, CDR1 is SNHLY, CDR2 FYNNEI. CDR3 loop: CASTGTFMNTEAFF. The CDR3 coding sequence is TGTGCCAGCACTGGGACATTTATGAACACTGAAGCTTTCTTT.

This chain uses TRBV6-5 with TRBJ2-7; TRBD2 agrees at 8 bases. The V gene's germline CDR1 is MNHEY and CDR2 SVGAGI. This CDR3 spans 14 amino acids. V dropped 6 bases and J dropped 3; count of bases not matched to a gene: 7. The CDR3 nucleotides are TGTGCCAGCAGCCAGTACAGCGGGAGCTACGAGCAGTACTTC. Translating gives CASSQYSGSYEQYF.

This clone appeared a single time. The V gene is TRBV18, the J gene TRBJ2-5; no definite D call. Trimming took off 4 bases at V and 4 bases at J, with 7 bases between the two ends. Germline-derived CDR1 and CDR2 are KGHSH and LQKENI. The CDR3 runs 12 residues. CDR3 DNA: TGTGCCAGCTCACGAGGTGGAGAGACCCAGTACTTC. Its protein is CASSRGGETQYF. Full variable domain (rest looked up from reference TRBV18 and TRBJ2-5): NAGVMQNPRHLVRRRGQEARLRCSPMKGHSHVYWYRQLPEEGLKFMVYLQKENIIDESGMPKERFSAEFPKEGPSILRIQQVVRGDSAAYFCASSRGGETQYFGPGTRLLVL.

V and J are TRBV10-3 and TRBJ1-5, with D unclear. The germline CDR1 and CDR2 sequences are ENHRY and SYGVKD. V was trimmed by 2 bases and J by 1 base, leaving 15 bases between them. This CDR3 contains 17 residues. CDR3 nucleotide sequence: TGTGCCATCAGTGAGGGGTTTTTGGGTAGGAGCAATCAGCCCCAGCATTTT. Protein product: CAISEGFLGRSNQPQHF.

V is TRBV4-1 and J is TRBJ1-3; D is ambiguous. This CDR3 has 16 amino acids. Trimming took 0 bases from V and 0 from J, leaving 9 bases between them. The germline V gene encodes CDR1 MGHRA and CDR2 YSYEKL. The CDR3, as DNA: TGCGCCAGCAGCCAAGATCAGACGGACTCTGGAAACACCATATATTTT. Protein sequence: CASSQDQTDSGNTIYF.

This chain joins TRBV6-1 and TRBJ2-3; D gene ambiguous. Trimming took 3 bases from V and 2 from J, leaving 9 bases between them. CDR1 and CDR2 from the germline V gene are MNHNS and SASEGT. This CDR3 contains 14 residues. In DNA, the CDR3 is TGTGCCAGCAGTGACGGGCGGAACACAGATACGCAGTATTTT. Translated, it gives CASSDGRNTDTQYF.

The sample holds one count of this clone. This chain joins TRBV6-6 and TRBJ2-7; weak D call: TRBD1 (5 bases). The V and J ends lost 6 bases and 0 bases respectively, with 15 bases between them. Germline V gene lookup returns CDR1 MNHNY and CDR2 SVGAGI (reference sequence). The CDR3 covers 15 residues. In DNA form, the CDR3 reads TGTGCCAGCAGCCACGACAGAAAAAACTCCTACGAGCAGTACTTC. Its protein product is CASSHDRKNSYEQYF.

This clone was observed a few times. The V and J genes are TRBV4-1 and TRBJ2-7, with no clear D. The germline V gene has CDR1 MGHRA and CDR2 YSYEKL. The CDR3 spans 13 residues. V was cut by 5 bases and J by 3 bases, with 11 bases left in between. In DNA form, the CDR3 reads TGCGCCAGCAGCACCCGACACGACTACGAGCAGTACTTC. As protein: CASSTRHDYEQYF.

This chain uses TRBV19 with TRBJ1-5; D remains ambiguous. The CDR3 is 15 amino acids. Germline-derived CDR1 and CDR2 are LNHDA and SQIVND (reference sequence). The ends were cut back, 3 bases at V and 1 base at J, with 10 bases in the middle. Written as DNA, the CDR3 is TGTGCCAGTAGTATGCGAGGGTGGAGCAATCAGCCCCAGCATTTT. Amino acids: CASSMRGWSNQPQHF.

This clone was detected a few times. The chain uses TRBV19 and TRBJ1-2; no firm D call. Germline-derived CDR1 and CDR2 are LNHDA and SQIVND (reference sequence). Trimming left V 6 bases short and J 6 bases short, with 14 bases between. CDR3 length: 13 residues. CDR3 in amino acids: CASSLRARHGYTF. DNA for the CDR3: TGTGCCAGTAGCCTACGGGCTAGACATGGCTACACCTTC.